This paragraph covers one TCR beta chain sequence. The antigen is undetermined. Time point indicated: baseline pretreatment blood. Documented treatment: 15 Gy SBRT to primary tumor, nephrectomy 4 weeks later. These data come from a study of radiation and T cells in renal cell carcinoma. Study summary: Nephrectomy followed 15 Gy stereotactic body radiation by 4 weeks. Study outcomes and limitations: Top tumor clonotypes rose in blood 2 weeks post-radiation, then contracted. Baseline intratumoral clonotype presence is unknown without pretreatment biopsies.

The CDR3 is 12 residues long. The V end was cut by 5 bases, the J end by 11 bases, with 15 bases between. CDR1 is SGHNT, CDR2 YENEEA, per germline. Here immunoSEQ multiplex PCR was the method, and the copy in TCRdb shows in-frame clones only, minus some. The sample includes about 150,000 clones, 88% of them seen just once. The chain couples TRBV11-3 to TRBJ1-1; D may be TRBD1 (5 bases). The sample consisted of blood, taken from a patient whose treatment included radiotherapy and nephrectomy. The clonotype was recovered from a woman in her 70s with renal cell carcinoma. CDR3 protein: CASSGGTAEAFF. CDR3 in DNA: TGTGCCAGCAGCGGAGGGACCGCAGAGGCTTTCTTT.